The clone carrying this T cell receptor (beta chain) has just one count. Authors' processing steps: Reference gene primer amplification yielded estimated nucleated cell counts. Some clones are missing from TCRdb's copy, which holds only in-frame ones; the method was immunoSEQ multiplex PCR. That table furnishes V, J and clone size, whereas the DNA furnished D and trimming. The sample includes 150,000 to 200,000 clones, under 95% of them seen just once. Germline CDR1 is MNHNS and CDR2 is SASEGT. V gave up 3 bases and J gave up 10 bases, with 13 bases separating them. The length of the CDR3 is 14 residues. The data originate from a study of blood T cell repertoires in COVID-19. In the study overall: From the United States, Italy and Spain came samples of acute and convalescent COVID-19. From T cells, B-cell-depleted T cells, or PBMCs came the material, which was cDNA or gDNA.

This TCR derives from a man in his sixties with active or convalescent COVID-19. The V call is TRBV6-1, the J call TRBJ1-6; possibly TRBD1 for D (5 bases). The sequencing input was peripheral blood. CDR3 DNA sequence: TGTGCCAGCAGTGAGTCACAGGTCGGCTCACCCCTCCACTTT. The encoded protein is CASSESQVGSPLHF.